Below are 10 T cell receptor beta chains sequenced from a single sample in a study of PD-1 blockade in classical Hodgkin lymphoma. Every patient experienced relapse after autologous stem cell transplantation, and brentuximab vedotin exposure varied. Assay: immunoSEQ multiplex PCR; the TCRdb copy retains only in-frame clones and omits some. The profile covers more than 40,000 clones, with about 74% appearing a single time and around 20% taken by the ten largest. The sample here was peripheral blood mononuclear cells (PBMCs), taken at baseline. These receptors were obtained from a human donor with classical Hodgkin lymphoma.

The rearrangement uses TRBV19 and TRBJ1-5, with 7 positions matching TRBD1. Germline CDR1 is LNHDA and CDR2 is SQIVND (reference sequence). V was clipped by 6 bases and J by 4 bases; unmatched bases: 6. This CDR3 is 14 amino acids long. The CDR3 bases are TGTGCCAGTAGGGGGTCAGGGGGAAATCAGCCCCAGCATTTT. Translated: CASRGSGGNQPQHF.

The chain is built from TRBV6-5 and TRBJ2-7; 7 positions match TRBD2. V lost 8 bases to trimming and J lost 0 bases; unmatched junction nucleotides: 4. Germline CDR1 and CDR2: MNHEY and SVGAGI. This CDR3 has 13 amino acids. This chain's CDR3 is CASRRESSYEQYF. The DNA for the CDR3 is TGTGCCAGCCGGCGGGAGAGCTCCTACGAGCAGTACTTC.

The chain is built from TRBV30 and TRBJ1-1; 7 bases map to TRBD1. Looked up from germline, CDR1 is GTSNPN and CDR2 is SVGIG (reference sequence). J gave up 3 bases and V 2 bases, and 6 bases lay outside the gene matches. The CDR3 consists of 14 residues. The CDR3 spells CAWSISQGDTEAFF. The CDR3 coding sequence is TGTGCCTGGAGTATTTCTCAGGGGGACACTGAAGCTTTCTTT.

J is TRBJ2-3 and V is TRBV10-1; no clear D gene. Germline V gene data show CDR1 as WNHNN and CDR2 as SYGVQD (reference sequence). Between the trimmed V and J ends, which lost 6 bases and 6 bases, there was a span of 16 bases. The length of the CDR3 is 14 residues. CDR3 region: CASRGRKVSDTQYF. The DNA of the CDR3 is TGCGCCAGCAGAGGACGGAAAGTGTCGGATACGCAGTATTTT.

As DNA, the CDR3 is TGTGCCACCACGGGACTACCTTACACAGATACGCAGTATTTT. Translation: CATTGLPYTDTQYF. The V and J genes are TRBV27 and TRBJ2-3, with 7 positions matching TRBD2. The ends lost 10 bases at V and 2 bases at J; junction bases unmatched: 9. Looked up from germline, CDR1 is MNHEY and CDR2 is SMNVEV (reference sequence). The CDR3 sequence is 14 residues long.

The chain combines TRBV5-4 with TRBJ1-1; TRBD1 might be the D (5 bases). Germline CDR1 SGHNT, CDR2 YYREEE (reference sequence). V dropped 3 bases and J dropped 3 bases, with 15 bases sitting between them. The CDR3 loop spans 15 amino acids. CDR3 residues: CASSWGPGGDTEAFF. In DNA, the CDR3 is TGTGCCAGCAGCTGGGGACCGGGTGGCGACACTGAAGCTTTCTTT.

This clone came up once. The V gene is TRBV11-2, the J gene TRBJ2-1; TRBD2 matches at 8 bases. There are 16 residues in the CDR3. The germline V gene encodes CDR1 SGHAT and CDR2 FQNNGV. V was clipped by 2 bases and J by 10 bases; unmatched bases: 13. The CDR3, as DNA: TGTGCCAGCAGCTTATTGAGACTAGCGCACATTCAGGAGCAGTTCTTC. Translating gives CASSLLRLAHIQEQFF.

The gene calls are TRBV6-5 and TRBJ1-5, with TRBD1 as a possible D gene (5 bases). The germline V gene has CDR1 MNHEY and CDR2 SVGAGI. V was clipped by 5 bases and J by 5 bases, with 10 bases between them. The CDR3 length is 13 residues. This chain's CDR3 is CASSPTGYQPQHF. The CDR3 nucleotides read TGTGCCAGCAGTCCAACAGGTTATCAGCCCCAGCATTTT.

This clone turned up a few times. In DNA form, the CDR3 reads TGTGCCTGGGGGACTGGCCTTTACTACGAGCAGTACTTC. Protein product: CAWGTGLYYEQYF. This chain links TRBV30 with TRBJ2-7; D is possibly TRBD2 (6 bases). V was pared by 5 bases and J by 3 bases, with 14 bases between. This CDR3 is 13 amino acids long. Germline assignment: CDR1 GTSNPN and CDR2 SVGIG (reference sequence).

V is TRBV7-8 and J is TRBJ2-2; possibly TRBD2 for D (5 bases). Germline assignment: CDR1 SGHVS and CDR2 FQNEAQ. The length of the CDR3 is 14 residues. V was pared by 4 bases and J by 7 bases, with 13 bases between. CDR3 protein: CASSYSQRGGELFF. CDR3 sequence (DNA): TGTGCCAGCAGCTACTCCCAACGGGGCGGGGAGCTGTTTTTT.